A selection of T cell receptor beta chains follows, all from one sample in a study of T cell repertoires in cytomegalovirus infection. TCRdb analysed the reads with MiXCR anew, one entry per CDR3 protein. Found here are 200,000 or so distinct CDR3 sequences, 15% to 20% of them singletons; the top ten hold 2.5% to 3%. What was sequenced was PBMCs. All receptors derive from a human donor in good health (CMV status not recorded). Some clones in this sample may be carry-over from other donors' samples. Each CDR3 is given with its conserved first and last residue. The D gene is left open where the match is weak. Rows may omit the clone size; those that give it use once, few, many or a size class.

J | D | size | V | CDR3 | DNA
TRBJ2-2 | TRBD2 | . | TRBV10-3 | CAISDSGTSQVQGGELFF | TGTGCCATCAGTGACTCCGGGACTAGCCAGGTCCAGGGCGGGGAGCTGTTTTTT
TRBJ1-3 | . | many | TRBV7-2 | CASSLGHTRISGNTIYF | TGTGCCAGCAGCTTAGGTCATACCCGTATCTCTGGAAACACCATATATTTT
TRBJ2-3 | TRBD2 | few | TRBV19 | CASSTAGGNTDTQYF | TGTGCCAGTAGTACAGCGGGAGGGAACACAGATACGCAGTATTTT
TRBJ1-1 | TRBD1 | . | TRBV19 | CASSHGGQPNTEAFF | TGTGCCAGTAGCCACGGGGGACAGCCGAACACTGAAGCTTTCTTT
TRBJ1-1 | . | many | TRBV28 | CASSLWSKNTEAFF | TGTGCCAGCAGTTTATGGTCCAAGAACACTGAAGCTTTCTTT
TRBJ2-1 | . | many | TRBV7-2 | CASSRYGEQFF | TGTGCCAGCAGCAGGTACGGTGAGCAGTTCTTC
TRBJ2-5 | . | . | TRBV7-3 | CASSLGPQETQYF | TGTGCCAGCAGCTTAGGACCCCAAGAGACCCAGTACTTC
TRBJ2-1 | TRBD2 | . | TRBV5-1 | CASSLALGLFEDEQFF | TGCGCCAGCAGCTTGGCCCTGGGACTATTCGAAGATGAGCAGTTCTTC
TRBJ1-6 | TRBD1 | . | TRBV9 | CASSADRRLDYNSPLHF | TGTGCCAGCAGCGCGGACAGGAGACTCGATTATAATTCACCCCTCCACTTT
TRBJ2-1 | . | . | TRBV20-1 | CSARAVTGPSYNEQFF | TGCAGTGCTAGAGCCGTCACAGGACCCTCCTACAATGAGCAGTTCTTC
TRBJ2-5 | . | few | TRBV11-2 | CASSLQGTLGETQYF | TGTGCCAGCAGCTTACAGGGTACCCTGGGAGAGACCCAGTACTTC
TRBJ2-1 | TRBD2 | few | TRBV28 | CASSTSGTDNEQFF | TGTGCCAGCAGCACTAGCGGGACCGACAATGAGCAGTTCTTC
TRBJ1-2 | TRBD1 | . | TRBV5-6 | CASSDRVRSGPFNYGYTF | TGTGCCAGCAGCGACAGGGTCCGCTCTGGTCCATTCAACTATGGCTACACCTTC
TRBJ1-2 | TRBD1 | many | TRBV7-2 | CASSSGTGDSGYTF | TGTGCCAGCAGCTCCGGGACAGGGGATTCTGGCTACACCTTC
TRBJ2-7 | TRBD2 | many | TRBV7-2 | CASSSGLAASYEQYF | TGTGCCAGCAGCTCGGGACTAGCGGCCTCCTACGAGCAGTACTTC
TRBJ2-7 | . | . | TRBV29-1 | CSVDRGSEQYF | TGCAGCGTTGATCGGGGGTCCGAGCAGTACTTC
TRBJ1-5 | . | many | TRBV7-6 | CASSLDRAAPQHF | TGTGCCAGCAGCTTAGACAGGGCCGCGCCCCAGCATTTT
TRBJ2-7 | . | many | TRBV7-2 | CASSLRDTYYEQYF | TGTGCCAGCAGCTTAAGGGACACATATTACGAGCAGTACTTC
TRBJ1-2 | . | few | TRBV2 | CASSGNLQGKGGYTF | TGTGCCAGCAGTGGAAACCTACAGGGAAAGGGGGGCTACACCTTC
TRBJ2-2 | . | . | TRBV11-3 | CASSLEANTGELFF | TGTGCCAGCAGCTTAGAGGCTAACACCGGGGAGCTGTTTTTT
TRBJ2-1 | . | few | TRBV5-1 | CASSLSSARSYNEQFF | TGCGCCAGCAGCTTATCTAGCGCGAGGTCCTACAATGAGCAGTTCTTC
TRBJ1-1 | . | few | TRBV25-1 | CASSGTTGLKGTEAFF | TGTGCCAGCAGTGGTACCACAGGACTTAAGGGCACTGAAGCTTTCTTT
TRBJ2-4 | . | many | TRBV11-1 | CASSLVAQNIQYF | TGTGCCAGCAGCTTAGTGGCCCAAAACATTCAGTACTTC
TRBJ2-2 | . | . | TRBV11-3 | CASSLAPKRRGSRVSEYTGELFF | TGTGCCAGCAGCTTAGCCCCGAAGCGGAGGGGCAGTAGGGTTAGCGAGTACACCGGGGAGCTGTTTTTT
TRBJ2-2 | TRBD1 | few | TRBV20-1 | CSATRTGPGELFF | TGCAGTGCTACTCGGACAGGCCCCGGGGAGCTGTTTTTT